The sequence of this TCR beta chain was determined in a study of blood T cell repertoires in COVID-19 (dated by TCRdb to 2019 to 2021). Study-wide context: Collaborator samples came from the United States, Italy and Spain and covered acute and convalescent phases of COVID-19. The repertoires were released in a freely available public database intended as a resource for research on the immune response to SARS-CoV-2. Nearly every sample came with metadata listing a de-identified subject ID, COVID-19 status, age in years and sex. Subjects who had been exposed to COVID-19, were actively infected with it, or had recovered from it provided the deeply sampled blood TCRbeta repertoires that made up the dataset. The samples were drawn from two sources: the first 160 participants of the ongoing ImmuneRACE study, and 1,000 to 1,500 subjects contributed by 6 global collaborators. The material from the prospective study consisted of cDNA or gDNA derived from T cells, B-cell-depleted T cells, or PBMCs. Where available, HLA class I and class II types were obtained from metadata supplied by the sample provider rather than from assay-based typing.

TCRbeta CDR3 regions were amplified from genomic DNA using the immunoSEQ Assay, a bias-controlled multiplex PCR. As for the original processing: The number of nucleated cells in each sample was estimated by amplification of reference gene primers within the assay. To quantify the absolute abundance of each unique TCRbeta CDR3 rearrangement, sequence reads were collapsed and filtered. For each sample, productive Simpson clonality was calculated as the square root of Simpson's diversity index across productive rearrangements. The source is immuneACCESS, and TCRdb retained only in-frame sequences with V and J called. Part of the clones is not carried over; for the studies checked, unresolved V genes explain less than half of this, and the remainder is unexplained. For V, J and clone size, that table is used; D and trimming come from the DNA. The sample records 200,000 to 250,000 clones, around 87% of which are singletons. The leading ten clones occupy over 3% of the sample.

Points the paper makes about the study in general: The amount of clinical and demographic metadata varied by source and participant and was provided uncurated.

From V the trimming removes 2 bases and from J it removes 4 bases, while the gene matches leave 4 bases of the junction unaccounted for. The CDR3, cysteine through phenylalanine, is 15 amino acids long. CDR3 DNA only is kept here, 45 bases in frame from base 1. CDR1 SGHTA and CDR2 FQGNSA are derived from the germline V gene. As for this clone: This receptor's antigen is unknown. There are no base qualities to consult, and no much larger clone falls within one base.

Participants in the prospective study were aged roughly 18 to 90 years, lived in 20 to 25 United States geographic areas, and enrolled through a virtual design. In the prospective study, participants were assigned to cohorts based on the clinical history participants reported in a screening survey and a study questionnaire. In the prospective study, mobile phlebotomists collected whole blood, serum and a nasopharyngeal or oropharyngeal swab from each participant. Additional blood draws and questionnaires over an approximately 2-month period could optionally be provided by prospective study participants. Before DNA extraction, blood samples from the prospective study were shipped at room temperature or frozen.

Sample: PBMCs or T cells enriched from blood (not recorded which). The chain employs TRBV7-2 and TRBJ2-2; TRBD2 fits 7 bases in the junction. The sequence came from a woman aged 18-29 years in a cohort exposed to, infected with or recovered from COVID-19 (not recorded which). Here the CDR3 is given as CASSLSSGATGELFF. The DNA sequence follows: TGTGCCAGCAGCTTATCCAGCGGGGCCACCGGGGAGCTGTTTTTT.